These T cell receptor beta chains were read from a single sample in a study of graft-versus-host responses after intestinal transplantation. No antigen is known for these receptors. Libraries were prepared by immunoSEQ multiplex PCR; TCRdb keeps only in-frame clonotypes and omits some of them. The table lists approximately 130,000 clones, around nine tenths of them singletons, with approximately 0.17% in the top ten. The starting material was unstimulated CD4+ T cells sorted from spleen or lymph node cells, obtained before intestinal transplant. These receptors came from a human donor who received an intestinal transplant. The CDR3 runs from the conserved cysteine through the conserved F or W. A D gene is named only where the DNA matches it firmly. Only part of the rows carry a size: once, few, many, or a class if the clone is expanded.

j_call	clone_size	d_call	v_call	cdr3_aa	cdr3_nt
TRBJ2-1	-	-	TRBV6-6	CASSNIQGIRYNEQFF	TGTGCCAGCAGTAATATACAGGGAATTCGTTACAATGAGCAGTTCTTC
TRBJ2-7	-	TRBD2	TRBV4-1	CASSPFGGAGEQYF	TGCGCCAGCAGCCCTTTCGGGGGGGCAGGGGAGCAGTACTTC
TRBJ1-5	-	-	TRBV10-1	CASSTGSNQPQHF	TGCGCCAGCAGCACAGGTAGCAATCAGCCCCAGCATTTT
TRBJ2-3	once	-	TRBV7-9	CASSLARGVSTDTQYF	TGTGCCAGCAGCTTAGCGCGGGGAGTGAGCACAGATACGCAGTATTTT
TRBJ2-5	-	-	TRBV19	CATSPGVGDRETQYF	TGTGCCACTAGCCCCGGTGTGGGTGATCGAGAGACCCAGTACTTC
TRBJ2-7	few	TRBD1	TRBV2	CASNRGVYEQYF	TGTGCCAGCAACAGGGGGGTCTACGAGCAGTACTTC
TRBJ1-2	-	-	TRBV27	CASSLYRGEKNGYTF	TGTGCCAGCAGTTTATACCGTGGGGAAAAAAATGGCTACACCTTC
TRBJ2-5	-	-	TRBV10-1	CASSPRHKETQYF	TGCGCCAGCAGTCCGCGGCATAAAGAGACCCAGTACTTC
TRBJ1-4	-	TRBD1	TRBV9	CASSAPQAGTGYEKLFF	TGTGCCAGCAGCGCCCCTCAGGCCGGGACAGGGTACGAAAAACTGTTTTTT
TRBJ2-2	-	-	TRBV5-1	CASSFSTGGELFF	TGCGCCAGCAGCTTTTCCACCGGCGGGGAGCTGTTTTTT
TRBJ2-3	-	TRBD2	TRBV2	CASSLTSGGQGDTQYF	TGTGCCAGCAGCCTGACTAGCGGGGGGCAGGGAGATACGCAGTATTTT
TRBJ2-2	-	-	TRBV5-4	CASSLESPGELFF	TGTGCCAGCAGCTTGGAGTCCCCCGGGGAGCTGTTTTTT
TRBJ2-3	-	-	TRBV11-2	CASSFGTYTQYF	TGTGCCAGCAGCTTCGGCACCTATACGCAGTATTTT
TRBJ1-1	-	-	TRBV7-8	CASSLGRGRYTEAFF	TGTGCCAGCAGCTTAGGTAGAGGGAGGTACACTGAAGCTTTCTTT
TRBJ2-5	-	-	TRBV7-8	CASSQMPRVETQYF	TGTGCCAGCAGCCAAATGCCCAGGGTGGAGACCCAGTACTTC
TRBJ2-1	-	-	TRBV4-1	CASSQSSSANEQFF	TGCGCCAGCAGCCAATCTTCTAGCGCCAATGAGCAGTTCTTC
TRBJ2-5	-	-	TRBV5-1	CASSLGGGGQETQYF	TGCGCCAGCAGCTTGGGAGGGGGGGGCCAAGAGACCCAGTACTTC
TRBJ1-1	-	TRBD1	TRBV27	CASSQGARTEAFF	TGTGCCAGTTCACAGGGGGCTCGGACTGAAGCTTTCTTT
TRBJ1-6	once	TRBD1	TRBV18	CASSPRTGATDSPLHF	TGTGCCAGCTCACCCAGGACAGGGGCTACGGATTCACCCCTCCACTTT
TRBJ1-2	once	-	TRBV4-1	CASSHSFTSDSFYGYTF	TGCGCCAGCAGCCACAGCTTTACCTCGGACAGTTTCTATGGCTACACCTTC
TRBJ1-2	-	-	TRBV14	CASSQTGPGYGYTF	TGTGCCAGCAGCCAAACAGGGCCCGGCTATGGCTACACCTTC
TRBJ2-3	-	-	TRBV4-3	CASSQGGLAGSTDTQYF	TGCGCCAGCAGCCAAGGGGGGCTGGCGGGGAGCACAGATACGCAGTATTTT
TRBJ1-1	-	-	TRBV6-1	CASSEGSDTEAFF	TGTGCCAGCAGTGAAGGGTCGGACACTGAAGCTTTCTTT
TRBJ2-7	-	TRBD2	TRBV5-4	CASRSIERGHYEQYF	TGTGCCAGCAGGTCCATAGAGCGGGGGCACTACGAGCAGTACTTC